These 29 T cell receptor beta chains were all obtained from the same sample, sequenced in a study of long-term antiretroviral therapy in people with HIV. This was the immunoSEQ v3.0 assay at survey level. Measured with immunoSEQ multiplex PCR; TCRdb has only the in-frame clones, and not every one. The top ten hold about 4% of the sample, which has under 45,000 clones, 94% seen once. Here the sequenced sample was unsorted PBMCs, taken around 5.3 years after starting antiretroviral therapy. The receptors were sampled from a woman aged 50 to 60 with HIV.

This chain joins TRBV10-1 and TRBJ2-3; 12 bases line up with TRBD1. The CDR3 is 16 amino acids. Unmatched junction bases numbered 5, after V lost 0 bases and J lost 7 bases. CDR1 is WNHNN and CDR2 is SYGVQD in the germline V gene (reference sequence). This chain's CDR3 is CASSESGTGGEYTQYF. CDR3 nucleotides: TGCGCCAGCAGTGAGTCGGGGACAGGGGGCGAGTATACGCAGTATTTT.

The CDR3 sequence is CATSRGEVIPSEAFF. The DNA of the CDR3 is TGTGCCACCAGCAGAGGTGAGGTGATTCCATCTGAAGCTTTCTTT. The chain employs TRBV15 and TRBJ1-1; D is undetermined. V lost 1 base and J 6 bases, leaving 15 bases between the germline ends. The CDR3 runs to 15 residues. Germline CDR1 and CDR2: LNHNV and YYDKDF (reference sequence).

The rearrangement uses TRBV7-9 and TRBJ1-6; 7 bases line up with TRBD1. The V gene's germline CDR1 is SEHNR and CDR2 FQNEAQ (reference sequence). The CDR3 is 17 residues long. Trimming removed 4 bases from V and 7 bases from J; junction bases left unmatched: 13. The CDR3, as DNA: TGTGCCAGCAGCTCTCAATTAGGACAGGAAGGAAATTCACCCCTCCACTTT. Encoded protein: CASSSQLGQEGNSPLHF.

A remark on this clone: An end of the junction differs from the germline gene, which may be a read error. V and J are TRBV7-7 and TRBJ2-2, with D unclear. The CDR3 is 13 amino acids. Germline V gives CDR1 SSHAT, CDR2 FNYEAQ (reference sequence). The CDR3 bases are TGTGCTAGCAGCTTAGATATCGCCGGGGAGCTGTTTTTT. Its translation is CASSLDIAGELFF. Full variable domain (rest looked up from reference TRBV7-7 and TRBJ2-2): GAGVSQSPRYKVTKRGQDVTLRCDPISSHATLYWYQQALGQGPEFLTYFNYEAQPDKSGLPSDRFSAERPEGSISTLTIQRTEQRDSAMYRCASSLDIAGELFFGEGSRLTVL.

This chain connects TRBV6-6 to TRBJ2-7; possibly TRBD2 for D (6 bases). The ends were cut back, 8 bases at V and 2 bases at J, with 13 bases in the middle. The CDR3 length is 13 residues. Germline CDR1 MNHNY, CDR2 SVGAGI (reference sequence). The CDR3 DNA reads TGTGCCAGCCTTTGGGGGGAAGCCTACGAGCAGTACTTC. This translates into CASLWGEAYEQYF.

This chain links TRBV11-2 with TRBJ2-1, with D uncertain. CDR3 length: 14 residues. Germline assignment: CDR1 SGHAT and CDR2 FQNNGV. V was clipped by 2 bases and J by 2 bases, with 7 bases between them. CDR3 region: CASSLFTAYNEQFF. The CDR3 DNA reads TGTGCCAGCAGCTTATTCACGGCCTACAATGAGCAGTTCTTC. Together with reference TRBV11-2 and TRBJ2-1, the CDR3 gives the full variable domain: EAGVAQSPRYKIIEKRQSVAFWCNPISGHATLYWYQQILGQGPKLLIQFQNNGVVDDSQLPKDRFSAERLKGVDSTLKIQPAKLEDSAVYLCASSLFTAYNEQFFGPGTRLTVL.

The chain carries TRBV2 and TRBJ2-3; 12 bases align to TRBD2. CDR1 is SNHLY, CDR2 FYNNEI, per germline. The trim removed 5 bases at V and 6 bases at J, leaving 6 bases unmatched. This CDR3 is 15 amino acids long. Here the CDR3 reads CASSPGLAGRDTQYF. CDR3 DNA: TGTGCCAGCAGTCCTGGACTAGCGGGGCGGGATACGCAGTATTTT.

This rearrangement joins TRBV5-1 to TRBJ1-2; D might be TRBD1 (5 bases). CDR3 length: 15 amino acids. Deletions cut 0 bases from V and 4 bases from J, with 13 bases between. Germline CDR1 SGHRS, CDR2 YFSETQ. In nucleotides, the CDR3 is TGCGCCAGCAGCTTGGACGGGGGGACCACCTATGGCTACACCTTC. Protein: CASSLDGGTTYGYTF.

This clone was found once. The gene calls are TRBV7-2 and TRBJ2-2; D uncertain. The CDR3 is made up of 12 amino acids. The ends were cut back, 6 bases at V and 9 bases at J, with 11 bases in the middle. Germline V gene data show CDR1 as SGHTA and CDR2 as FQGNSA. CDR3 loop: CASSSDARELFF. DNA of the CDR3: TGTGCCAGCAGTTCAGATGCCCGGGAGCTGTTTTTT.

The gene calls are TRBV2 and TRBJ1-2; D not resolved. Trimming cost V 4 bases and J 8 bases, with 14 bases left between them. This CDR3 is 13 amino acids long. The germline V gene encodes CDR1 SNHLY and CDR2 FYNNEI. For the CDR3, the DNA is TGTGCCAGCAGTGCTTCGACCCAGACAGGCTACACCTTC. Translated, it gives CASSASTQTGYTF.

V gene TRBV2 combines with J gene TRBJ2-1, with 8 bases aligning to TRBD1. The germline V gene encodes CDR1 SNHLY and CDR2 FYNNEI. The CDR3 is made up of 14 amino acids. V lost 8 bases to trimming and J lost 3 bases; unmatched junction nucleotides: 6. Here the CDR3 DNA reads TGTGCCAGCCAGGGGGCCCTAAGCTACAATGAGCAGTTCTTC. Residues: CASQGALSYNEQFF.

This clone has only one observation. The chain combines TRBV19 with TRBJ1-4; D call uncertain. V dropped 7 bases and J dropped 5 bases, with 20 bases sitting between them. Per the germline V gene, CDR1 is LNHDA and CDR2 is SQIVND (reference sequence). The CDR3 spans 16 residues. The CDR3 nucleotides are TGTGCCAGTACGGAAGTTGGCCGCGGGATAAATGAAAAACTGTTTTTT. This encodes CASTEVGRGINEKLFF. Complete variable domain (other parts from reference TRBV19 and TRBJ1-4): DGGITQSPKYLFRKEGQNVTLSCEQNLNHDAMYWYRQDPGQGLRLIYYSQIVNDFQKGDIAEGYSVSREKKESFPLTVTSAQKNPTAFYLCASTEVGRGINEKLFFGSGTQLSVL.

Comment on this clone: A junction boundary mismatches the germline segment, possibly from a read error. The CDR3: CASSLEEGVYNEQFF. The CDR3 nucleotides read TGTGCTAGCAGCTTAGAGGAGGGGGTGTACAATGAGCAGTTCTTC. The V call is TRBV7-7, the J call TRBJ2-1, with D possibly being TRBD1 or TRBD2 (6 bases each). The CDR3 has 15 amino acids. Germline V gives CDR1 SSHAT, CDR2 FNYEAQ (reference sequence).

The CDR3, as DNA: TGTGCCAGCAGTTACTTGGTTCGCACAGATACGCAGTATTTT. Its protein is CASSYLVRTDTQYF. The chain links TRBV6-6 to TRBJ2-3; no clear D. Trimming cost V 1 base and J 1 base, with 6 bases left between them. CDR3 length: 14 residues. The germline CDR1 and CDR2 sequences are MNHNY and SVGAGI (reference sequence).

The gene calls are TRBV5-1 and TRBJ1-1; no clear D gene. The CDR3 runs 14 residues. V gave up 0 bases and J gave up 5 bases, with 11 bases separating them. Germline V gives CDR1 SGHRS, CDR2 YFSETQ. The DNA of the CDR3 is TGCGCCAGCAGCTTGGCACCTGGGATGACTGAAGCTTTCTTT. Residues: CASSLAPGMTEAFF.

The J gene is TRBJ2-3, the V gene TRBV30; D is possibly TRBD2 (6 bases). Germline V gives CDR1 GTSNPN, CDR2 SVGIG (reference sequence). The CDR3 is made up of 16 amino acids. The V and J ends lost 0 bases and 0 bases respectively, with 13 bases between them. CDR3 sequence: CAWSVPGRGSTDTQYF. DNA of the CDR3: TGTGCCTGGAGTGTACCTGGGCGGGGTAGCACAGATACGCAGTATTTT.

This clone was recorded once. This chain uses TRBV10-3 with TRBJ2-1; weak D call: TRBD2 (6 bases). The V and J ends lost 0 bases and 10 bases respectively, with 16 bases between them. CDR1 and CDR2 from the germline V gene are ENHRY and SYGVKD. CDR3 length: 15 amino acids. The CDR3 region has the DNA TGTGCCATCAGTGAGTCGAACCCGGGGGTCCACGAGCAGTTCTTC. As protein: CAISESNPGVHEQFF.

The chain combines TRBV11-2 with TRBJ2-3, with D maybe TRBD2 (7 bases). Per the germline V gene, CDR1 is SGHAT and CDR2 is FQNNGV. This CDR3 has 13 residues. The CDR3 nucleotides are TGTGCTTCGGGCGGGGGCCCCACAGATACGCAGTATTTT. Protein product: CASGGGPTDTQYF.

This chain uses TRBV5-1 with TRBJ2-1; unclear D gene. Between the trimmed V and J ends, which lost 0 bases and 0 bases, there was a span of 10 bases. Germline V lookup: CDR1 SGHRS, CDR2 YFSETQ. CDR3 size: 16 residues. The CDR3 protein is CASSLEGPRSYNEQFF. The CDR3 DNA reads TGCGCCAGCAGCTTGGAAGGTCCCCGCTCCTACAATGAGCAGTTCTTC.

This chain uses TRBV7-9 with TRBJ1-2; 8 nucleotides align to TRBD1. The CDR3 extends over 17 amino acids. Trimming took 4 bases from V and 0 from J; bases not matched to a gene: 10. Germline CDR1 reads SEHNR; CDR2 reads FQNEAQ (reference sequence). The chain's CDR3 is CASSWRGAGGSNYGYTF. The CDR3 DNA follows: TGTGCCAGCAGCTGGAGGGGGGCAGGGGGCTCTAACTATGGCTACACCTTC.

This chain uses TRBV25-1 with TRBJ1-2, with 9 bases that match TRBD1. The V gene's germline CDR1 is MGHDK and CDR2 SYGVNS. With V trimmed by 3 bases and J by 4 bases, 6 bases remained unmatched. The CDR3 is made up of 15 amino acids. The CDR3 region has the DNA TGTGCCAGCAGTGATCAAGACAGGGGGATCTATGGCTACACCTTC. This gives the protein CASSDQDRGIYGYTF.

This clone was counted once. The chain has TRBV5-1 and TRBJ1-2; 8 bases fit TRBD1. The CDR3 contains 18 residues. Losses at the gene ends were 0 bases for V and 7 bases for J; bases not matched to a gene: 17. CDR1 and CDR2 from the germline V gene are SGHRS and YFSETQ. CDR3 nucleotide sequence: TGCGCCAGCAGCTTGGAGGCAGGGGGCGCAGAAGGGGGACGTGGCTACACCTTC. It specifies CASSLEAGGAEGGRGYTF. Full variable domain (outside the CDR3, taken from reference TRBV5-1 and TRBJ1-2): KAGVTQTPRYLIKTRGQQVTLSCSPISGHRSVSWYQQTPGQGLQFLFEYFSETQRNKGNFPGRFSGRQFSNSRSEMNVSTLELGDSALYLCASSLEAGGAEGGRGYTFGSGTRLTVV.

This chain connects TRBV10-2 to TRBJ2-1; 7 bases are a match to TRBD2. The CDR3 has 14 amino acids. With V trimmed by 4 bases and J by 4 bases, 4 bases remained unmatched. The V gene's germline CDR1 is WSHSY and CDR2 SAAADI. CDR3 loop: CASSGLAAYNEQFF. CDR3 DNA: TGCGCCAGCAGTGGCCTAGCGGCTTACAATGAGCAGTTCTTC.

This clone was counted once. This chain joins TRBV2 and TRBJ1-4; 7 bases are shared with TRBD1. Germline loops: CDR1 SNHLY, CDR2 FYNNEI. With V trimmed by 4 bases and J by 13 bases, 12 bases remained unmatched. There are 14 residues in the CDR3. CDR3 loop: CASSVTPRGAGLFF. The CDR3 DNA follows: TGTGCCAGCAGTGTGACCCCCAGGGGGGCGGGACTGTTTTTT.

This chain uses TRBV11-3 with TRBJ2-3; unclear D gene. Trimming removed 8 bases at V and 6 bases at J, with 18 bases between. The CDR3 length is 14 residues. CDR1 is SGHNT and CDR2 is YENEEA in the germline V gene. The CDR3 reads CASQSQVGKDTQYF. The CDR3 DNA follows: TGTGCCAGCCAGTCCCAAGTTGGTAAGGATACGCAGTATTTT.

This chain joins TRBV5-1 and TRBJ2-2; no firm D call. Germline assignment: CDR1 SGHRS and CDR2 YFSETQ. This CDR3 is built from 15 residues. The germline V and J ends were trimmed by 2 bases and 1 base, with 9 bases remaining between them. The CDR3 here is CASSFNSMNTGELFF. CDR3 nucleotides: TGCGCCAGCAGCTTCAACTCAATGAACACCGGGGAGCTGTTTTTT.

V usage is TRBV28 and J usage is TRBJ2-2, with 7 bases matching TRBD2. The V gene end was trimmed by 2 bases and the J gene end by 3 bases; junction bases not matched to a gene: 9. CDR3 length: 17 amino acids. Germline CDR1 MDHEN, CDR2 SYDVKM. CDR3 sequence (DNA): TGTGCCAGCAGTTTAGGGTGGGGAGGGGATGACACCGGGGAGCTGTTTTTT. It specifies CASSLGWGGDDTGELFF.

CDR3 DNA: TGTGCCAGCAACTTCTCCCCAGGGAGCATAACTGAAGCTTTCTTT. Translated, it gives CASNFSPGSITEAFF. The J gene is TRBJ1-1, the V gene TRBV2, with D possibly matching TRBD1 (5 bases). V dropped 7 bases and J dropped 5 bases, with 20 bases sitting between them. CDR1 is SNHLY, CDR2 FYNNEI, per germline. The CDR3 consists of 15 residues.

This rearrangement joins TRBV5-5 to TRBJ2-7; 7 positions match TRBD2. This CDR3 has 14 amino acids. Germline values: CDR1 SGHKS, CDR2 YYEKEE (reference sequence). The ends lost 3 bases at V and 4 bases at J; junction bases unmatched: 7. The DNA of the CDR3 is TGTGCCAGCAGCTCGGGGGGACTCAGGTACGAGCAGTACTTC. Translation: CASSSGGLRYEQYF.